Listed below are T cell receptor beta chains from one sample, sequenced in a study of graft-versus-host responses after intestinal transplantation. Sequencing was performed with immunoSEQ multiplex PCR; in TCRdb, only in-frame clones are kept and a portion is missing. The sample shows tens of thousands of clones, 85% to 95% of them seen only once. Antigens of these TCRs are unknown. Sequenced material: unstimulated CD4+ T cells sorted from spleen or lymph node cells, taken before transplant. These receptors came from a human donor who was the organ donor for an intestinal transplant. CDR3s include the opening cysteine and the closing phenylalanine or tryptophan. Each record gives: J gene, clone size, D gene, V gene, CDR3 protein, CDR3 DNA. The D gene is left open where the match is weak. Size is omitted from some rows. Given values are once, few, many or a class for expanded clones.

TRBJ1-2 | - | - | TRBV7-2 | CASSLDRVLIYGYTF | TGTGCCAGCAGCTTAGACAGGGTCCTTATCTATGGCTACACCTTC
TRBJ1-2 | - | - | TRBV19 | CASRTRDFYGYTF | TGTGCCAGTAGGACCAGGGACTTCTATGGCTACACCTTC
TRBJ1-2 | once | TRBD1 | TRBV18 | CASSPRGQPSRGQEYGYTF | TGTGCCAGCTCACCACGAGGCCAACCAAGCAGGGGGCAGGAATATGGCTACACCTTC
TRBJ2-7 | few | - | TRBV25-1 | CASSDSGWTYEQYF | TGTGCCAGCAGTGATTCGGGGTGGACCTACGAGCAGTACTTC
TRBJ1-2 | - | - | TRBV6-1 | CASSEAFGGLGYTF | TGTGCCAGCAGTGAAGCGTTCGGGGGGCTCGGCTACACCTTC
TRBJ2-2 | - | - | TRBV21-1 | CASSKSSRRTSGSENTGELFF | TGTGCCAGCAGCAAATCCTCCCGGCGGACTAGCGGGAGTGAGAACACCGGGGAGCTGTTTTTT
TRBJ2-7 | - | TRBD2 | TRBV5-1 | CASSSGLANSYEQYF | TGCGCCAGCAGCTCCGGACTAGCCAACTCCTACGAGCAGTACTTC
TRBJ1-1 | - | TRBD1 | TRBV19 | CASSIAGGTEAFF | TGTGCCAGTAGTATAGCAGGGGGGACTGAAGCTTTCTTT
TRBJ2-5 | - | TRBD2 | TRBV10-2 | CASSVTSGGQETQYF | TGCGCCAGCAGTGTAACTAGCGGGGGGCAAGAGACCCAGTACTTC
TRBJ2-2 | - | - | TRBV9 | CASSVLAYPKTGELFF | TGTGCCAGCAGCGTACTAGCATACCCGAAGACCGGGGAGCTGTTTTTT
TRBJ2-5 | - | - | TRBV19 | CASKDGQKKETQYF | TGTGCCTCAAAGGACGGACAGAAGAAAGAGACCCAGTACTTC
TRBJ2-7 | - | - | TRBV28 | CASSPSDRTYEQYF | TGTGCCAGCAGTCCCTCAGACAGGACCTACGAGCAGTACTTC
TRBJ2-7 | - | - | TRBV14 | CASSHWTRSYEQYF | TGTGCCAGCAGCCATTGGACAAGATCCTACGAGCAGTACTTC
TRBJ2-7 | few | - | TRBV6-5 | CASRQLQVPYEQYF | TGTGCCAGCAGACAATTGCAGGTTCCCTACGAGCAGTACTTC
TRBJ1-3 | - | TRBD1 | TRBV28 | CASWTGFGNTIYF | TGTGCCAGTTGGACAGGGTTTGGGAACACCATATATTTT
TRBJ2-1 | - | TRBD2 | TRBV7-6 | CASSLFASGYNEQFF | TGTGCCAGCAGCTTATTCGCTAGCGGCTACAATGAGCAGTTCTTC
TRBJ1-1 | once | - | TRBV7-9 | CASSLMVLGNPEAFF | TGTGCCAGCAGCTTAATGGTCCTCGGTAACCCTGAAGCTTTCTTT
TRBJ2-5 | - | TRBD2 | TRBV18 | CASSRKRGGPRQETQYF | TGTGCCAGCTCAAGAAAGCGGGGGGGCCCCCGACAAGAGACCCAGTACTTC
TRBJ1-5 | - | TRBD1 | TRBV27 | CASSRIPYHQGAFNQPQHF | TGTGCCAGCAGCCGCATCCCCTATCACCAGGGGGCGTTTAATCAGCCCCAGCATTTT
TRBJ1-6 | - | - | TRBV5-1 | CASSHTGNSPLHF | TGCGCCAGCAGTCATACAGGGAATTCACCCCTCCACTTT
TRBJ1-2 | - | - | TRBV7-9 | CASSLASLGRRYGYTF | TGTGCCAGCAGCTTAGCGTCCCTAGGGAGGCGCTATGGCTACACCTTC
TRBJ1-2 | - | - | TRBV10-3 | CAISESQEICGYTF | TGTGCCATCAGTGAGTCTCAAGAGATCTGTGGCTACACCTTC
TRBJ2-3 | - | - | TRBV19 | CATNPGFPEEDTQYF | TGTGCCACAAACCCGGGATTCCCGGAAGAAGATACGCAGTATTTT
TRBJ2-3 | - | - | TRBV11-2 | CASSPYGGASTDTQYF | TGTGCCAGCAGCCCGTATGGGGGGGCAAGCACAGATACGCAGTATTTT
TRBJ1-2 | - | - | TRBV5-1 | CASSLVQNQLYGYTF | TGCGCCAGCAGCTTGGTACAGAATCAACTCTATGGCTACACCTTC
TRBJ2-5 | - | TRBD2 | TRBV12-5 | CASGLVLPTRGGTTKTQYF | TGTGCTAGTGGTTTGGTACTCCCCACTCGGGGGGGTACTACAAAGACCCAGTACTTC
TRBJ1-5 | - | - | TRBV28 | CASSPSGARTNQPQHF | TGTGCCAGCAGTCCCTCTGGAGCCCGAACCAATCAGCCCCAGCATTTT
TRBJ1-5 | - | - | TRBV7-5 | CARSLVEGAVGNQPQHF | TGTGCCAGAAGCTTAGTGGAGGGGGCTGTGGGCAATCAGCCCCAGCATTTT
TRBJ1-5 | - | - | TRBV2 | CASTPSGSGNQPQHF | TGTGCCAGCACCCCGTCAGGGTCCGGCAATCAGCCCCAGCATTTT
TRBJ1-2 | - | - | TRBV5-4 | CASSSAGEHYGYTF | TGTGCCAGCAGCTCTGCCGGGGAACACTATGGCTACACCTTC
TRBJ1-1 | - | - | TRBV5-1 | CASSRSAVNTEAFF | TGCGCCAGCAGTCGCTCCGCGGTGAACACTGAAGCTTTCTTT
TRBJ2-1 | - | - | TRBV11-3 | CASSLNSASEPYNEQFF | TGTGCCAGCAGCTTAAATTCGGCTAGCGAGCCCTACAATGAGCAGTTCTTC
TRBJ2-7 | - | TRBD1 | TRBV5-1 | CASSLSGGYEQYF | TGCGCCAGCAGCTTGTCAGGGGGCTACGAGCAGTACTTC
TRBJ2-3 | - | TRBD2 | TRBV9 | CASSASGGAGDTQYF | TGTGCCAGCAGCGCTAGCGGGGGGGCCGGAGATACGCAGTATTTT
TRBJ1-2 | few | - | TRBV5-6 | CASTPAGQPSGYTF | TGTGCCAGCACCCCTGCAGGACAGCCCTCTGGCTACACCTTC
TRBJ2-7 | - | - | TRBV15 | CATSRDGGVSEQYF | TGTGCCACCAGCAGAGATGGCGGGGTGAGCGAGCAGTACTTC
TRBJ1-1 | - | - | TRBV5-1 | CASSSTGSGGLGEAFF | TGCGCCAGCAGCTCCACAGGGAGTGGTGGTTTGGGGGAAGCTTTCTTT
TRBJ2-2 | once | TRBD2 | TRBV10-3 | CATYSGGTDTGELFF | TGTGCCACCTATAGCGGGGGGACAGACACCGGGGAGCTGTTTTTT
TRBJ2-5 | once | - | TRBV4-2 | CASSQGVGTQETQYF | TGTGCCAGCAGCCAAGGCGTGGGCACACAAGAGACCCAGTACTTC
TRBJ1-2 | - | - | TRBV6-6 | CASSYGTGTYGYTF | TGTGCCAGCAGTTACGGAACAGGGACCTATGGCTACACCTTC
TRBJ1-1 | - | - | TRBV10-3 | CAIKSGQNTEAFF | TGTGCCATCAAGTCAGGACAGAACACTGAAGCTTTCTTT
TRBJ2-1 | - | - | TRBV9 | CASSVVLAGAYNEQFF | TGTGCCAGCAGCGTAGTACTGGCTGGAGCCTACAATGAGCAGTTCTTC
TRBJ1-6 | - | - | TRBV25-1 | CATTGSEGSPLHF | TGTGCCACCACAGGGTCAGAGGGATCACCCCTCCACTTT
TRBJ2-5 | - | TRBD1 | TRBV7-9 | CASSPWTGVVLVGTQYF | TGTGCCAGCAGCCCATGGACAGGGGTGGTATTGGTCGGGACCCAGTACTTC
TRBJ2-7 | - | TRBD1 | TRBV5-1 | CASSLKTGSYEQYF | TGCGCCAGCAGCTTAAAGACAGGGTCCTACGAGCAGTACTTC
TRBJ2-5 | - | - | TRBV25-1 | CASSEPGTLQETQYF | TGTGCCAGCAGTGAACCCGGGACATTACAAGAGACCCAGTACTTC
TRBJ1-1 | - | - | TRBV30 | CAWSVLWSGEGIMNTEAFF | TGTGCCTGGAGTGTACTATGGTCAGGGGAGGGAATCATGAACACTGAAGCTTTCTTT
TRBJ1-2 | - | TRBD1 | TRBV10-3 | CAINERKTGSDYGYTF | TGTGCCATCAATGAACGAAAGACAGGGTCCGACTATGGCTACACCTTC
TRBJ1-5 | - | - | TRBV20-1 | CRVTRYQPQHF | TGCAGGGTTACGCGATATCAGCCCCAGCATTTT
TRBJ2-2 | - | TRBD2 | TRBV29-1 | CSAGSSSGRATGELFF | TGCAGCGCCGGCTCCTCTAGCGGGAGGGCCACCGGGGAGCTGTTTTTT
TRBJ2-7 | - | TRBD2 | TRBV11-2 | CASSSPPSGVYEQYF | TGTGCCAGCAGCTCCCCCCCCAGCGGGGTCTACGAGCAGTACTTC
TRBJ1-3 | few | - | TRBV19 | CASRHVSGNTIYF | TGTGCCAGCCGACACGTCTCTGGAAACACCATATATTTT
TRBJ1-2 | - | - | TRBV5-4 | CASRSPGLSYGYTF | TGTGCCAGCAGATCCCCGGGACTTAGCTATGGCTACACCTTC
TRBJ1-5 | - | - | TRBV28 | CASRSSNQPQHF | TGTGCCAGCAGGAGTAGCAATCAGCCCCAGCATTTT
TRBJ1-6 | few | - | TRBV5-6 | CASSPVETGLGRGPLHF | TGTGCCAGCAGCCCGGTGGAGACAGGCCTCGGAAGGGGGCCCCTCCACTTT
TRBJ2-7 | - | - | TRBV20-1 | CSAKDSYEQYF | TGCAGTGCTAAGGACAGCTACGAGCAGTACTTC
TRBJ2-2 | - | TRBD1 | TRBV7-8 | CASSSSGTGATGELFF | TGTGCCAGCAGCTCGTCCGGGACAGGGGCAACCGGGGAGCTGTTTTTT
TRBJ2-5 | - | TRBD2 | TRBV2 | CASRWLAGGQETQYF | TGTGCCAGCAGATGGCTAGCGGGGGGCCAAGAGACCCAGTACTTC
TRBJ1-1 | - | TRBD1 | TRBV6-6 | CASNRGNTEAFF | TGTGCCAGCAACAGGGGAAACACTGAAGCTTTCTTT